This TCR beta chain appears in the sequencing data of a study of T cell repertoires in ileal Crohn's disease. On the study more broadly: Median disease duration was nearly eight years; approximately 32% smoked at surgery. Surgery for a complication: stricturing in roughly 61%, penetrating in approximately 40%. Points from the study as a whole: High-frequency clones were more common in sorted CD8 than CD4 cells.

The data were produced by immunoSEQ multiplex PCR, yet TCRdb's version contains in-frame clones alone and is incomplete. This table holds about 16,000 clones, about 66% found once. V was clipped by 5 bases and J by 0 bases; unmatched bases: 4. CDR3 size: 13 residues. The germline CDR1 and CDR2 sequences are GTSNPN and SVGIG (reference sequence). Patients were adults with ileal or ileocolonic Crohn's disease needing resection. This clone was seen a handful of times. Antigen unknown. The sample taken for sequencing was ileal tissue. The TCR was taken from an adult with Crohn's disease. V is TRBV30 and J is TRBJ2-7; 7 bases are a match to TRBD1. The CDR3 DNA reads TGTGCCTGGGCCGGGACAGACTCCTACGAGCAGTACTTC. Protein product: CAWAGTDSYEQYF.